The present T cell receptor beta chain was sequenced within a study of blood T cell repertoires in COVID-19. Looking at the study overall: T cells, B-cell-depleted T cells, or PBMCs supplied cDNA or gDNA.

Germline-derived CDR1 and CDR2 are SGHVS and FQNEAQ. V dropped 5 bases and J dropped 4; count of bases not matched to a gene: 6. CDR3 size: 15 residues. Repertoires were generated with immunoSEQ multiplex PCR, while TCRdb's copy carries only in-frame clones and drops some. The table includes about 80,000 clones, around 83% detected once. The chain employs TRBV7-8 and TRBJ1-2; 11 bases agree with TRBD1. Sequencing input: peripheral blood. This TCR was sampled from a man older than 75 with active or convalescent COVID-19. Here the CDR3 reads CASSPGQGVIYGYTF. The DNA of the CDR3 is TGTGCCAGCAGCCCGGGACAGGGGGTAATCTATGGCTACACCTTC.